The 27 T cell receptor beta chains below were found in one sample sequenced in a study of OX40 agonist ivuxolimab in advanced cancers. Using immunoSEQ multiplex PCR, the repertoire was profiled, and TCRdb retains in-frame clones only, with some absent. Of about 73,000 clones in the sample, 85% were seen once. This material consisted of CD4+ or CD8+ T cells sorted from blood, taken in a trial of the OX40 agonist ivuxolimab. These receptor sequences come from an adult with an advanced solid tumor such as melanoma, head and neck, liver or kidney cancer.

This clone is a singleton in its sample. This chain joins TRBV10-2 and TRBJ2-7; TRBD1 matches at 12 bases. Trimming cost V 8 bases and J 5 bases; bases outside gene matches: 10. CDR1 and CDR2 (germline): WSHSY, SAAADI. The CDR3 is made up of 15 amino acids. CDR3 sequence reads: CASGTGTGGVDEQYF. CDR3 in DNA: TGCGCCAGCGGAACCGGGACAGGGGGCGTGGACGAGCAGTACTTC.

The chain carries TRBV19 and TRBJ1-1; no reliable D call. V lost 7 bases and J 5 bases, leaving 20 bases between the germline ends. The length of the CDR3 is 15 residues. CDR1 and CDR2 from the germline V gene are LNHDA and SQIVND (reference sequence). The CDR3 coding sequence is TGTGCCAGTACTAGAGGAACGGGCTTCGGAACTGAAGCTTTCTTT. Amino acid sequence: CASTRGTGFGTEAFF.

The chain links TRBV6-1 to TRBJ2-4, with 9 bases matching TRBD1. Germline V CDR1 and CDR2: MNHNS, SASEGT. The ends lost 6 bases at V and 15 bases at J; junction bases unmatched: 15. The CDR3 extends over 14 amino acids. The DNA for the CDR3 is TGTGCCAGCAGGGCGGGACAGGGAGAATCCCTTGGGTACTTC. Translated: CASRAGQGESLGYF.

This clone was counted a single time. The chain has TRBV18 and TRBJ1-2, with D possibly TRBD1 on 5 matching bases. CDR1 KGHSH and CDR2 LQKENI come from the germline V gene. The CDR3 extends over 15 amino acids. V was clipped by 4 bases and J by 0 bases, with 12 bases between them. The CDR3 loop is CASSRGTDTNYGYTF. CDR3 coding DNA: TGTGCCAGCTCACGGGGGACCGATACTAACTATGGCTACACCTTC.

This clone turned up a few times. The chain's CDR3 is CASSRGLNYEQYF. DNA of the CDR3: TGTGCCAGCAGTAGGGGACTAAACTACGAGCAGTACTTC. The V call is TRBV27, the J call TRBJ2-7; TRBD2 matches 7 bases. V dropped 5 bases and J dropped 3; count of bases not matched to a gene: 4. This CDR3 contains 13 residues. Germline CDR1 is MNHEY and CDR2 is SMNVEV (reference sequence).

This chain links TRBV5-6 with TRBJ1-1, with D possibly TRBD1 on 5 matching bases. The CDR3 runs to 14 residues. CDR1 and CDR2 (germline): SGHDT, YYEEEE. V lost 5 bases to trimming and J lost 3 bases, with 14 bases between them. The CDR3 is CASSLGAVYTEAFF. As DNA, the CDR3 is TGTGCCAGCAGTTTAGGGGCTGTGTACACTGAAGCTTTCTTT.

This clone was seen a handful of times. The CDR3 sequence: CAWSTASIEQYF. The DNA of the CDR3 is TGTGCCTGGAGTACAGCGTCGATCGAGCAGTACTTC. The chain carries TRBV30 and TRBJ2-7; D is unclear. Germline CDR1 is GTSNPN and CDR2 is SVGIG (reference sequence). The CDR3 runs 12 residues. V shed 2 bases and J shed 6 bases, with 11 bases lying between them.

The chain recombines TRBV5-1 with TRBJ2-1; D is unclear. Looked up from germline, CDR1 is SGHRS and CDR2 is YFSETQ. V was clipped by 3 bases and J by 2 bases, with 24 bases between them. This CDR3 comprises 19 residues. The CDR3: CASSSTIGRRPPTYNEQFF. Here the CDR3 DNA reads TGCGCCAGCAGCTCCACCATCGGTCGACGACCTCCTACCTACAATGAGCAGTTCTTC. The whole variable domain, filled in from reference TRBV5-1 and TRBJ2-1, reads KAGVTQTPRYLIKTRGQQVTLSCSPISGHRSVSWYQQTPGQGLQFLFEYFSETQRNKGNFPGRFSGRQFSNSRSEMNVSTLELGDSALYLCASSSTIGRRPPTYNEQFFGPGTRLTVL.

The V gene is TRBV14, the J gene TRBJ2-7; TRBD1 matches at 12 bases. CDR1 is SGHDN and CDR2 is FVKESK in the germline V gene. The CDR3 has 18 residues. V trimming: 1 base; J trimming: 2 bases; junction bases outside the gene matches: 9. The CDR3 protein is CASSQAPGTGGATYEQYF. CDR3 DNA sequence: TGTGCCAGCAGCCAAGCCCCGGGGACAGGGGGCGCGACCTACGAGCAGTACTTC.

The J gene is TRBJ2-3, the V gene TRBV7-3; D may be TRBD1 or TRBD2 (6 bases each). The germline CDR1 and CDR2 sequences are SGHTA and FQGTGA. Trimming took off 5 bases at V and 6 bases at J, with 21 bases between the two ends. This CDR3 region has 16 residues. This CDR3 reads CASSPRRDTAQDTQYF. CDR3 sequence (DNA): TGTGCCAGCAGCCCCCGGCGGGACACTGCTCAGGATACGCAGTATTTT.

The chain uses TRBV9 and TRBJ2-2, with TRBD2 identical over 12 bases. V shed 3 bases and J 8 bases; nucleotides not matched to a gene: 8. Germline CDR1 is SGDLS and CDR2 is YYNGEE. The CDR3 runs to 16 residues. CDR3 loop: CASSGAGLAGRGELFF. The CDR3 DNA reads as TGTGCCAGCAGCGGGGCGGGACTAGCGGGCCGAGGGGAGCTGTTTTTT. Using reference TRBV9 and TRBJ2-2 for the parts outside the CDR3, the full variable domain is DSGVTQTPKHLITATGQRVTLRCSPRSGDLSVYWYQQSLDQGLQFLIQYYNGEERAKGNILERFSAQQFPDLHSELNLSSLELGDSALYFCASSGAGLAGRGELFFGEGSRLTVL.

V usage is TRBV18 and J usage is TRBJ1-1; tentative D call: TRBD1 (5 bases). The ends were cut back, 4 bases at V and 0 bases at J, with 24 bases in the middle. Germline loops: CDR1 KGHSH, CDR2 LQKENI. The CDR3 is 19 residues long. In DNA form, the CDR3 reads TGTGCCAGCTCACTCCGGGGTAAAGGGCGCGGGGGAGTGAACACTGAAGCTTTCTTT. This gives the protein CASSLRGKGRGGVNTEAFF.

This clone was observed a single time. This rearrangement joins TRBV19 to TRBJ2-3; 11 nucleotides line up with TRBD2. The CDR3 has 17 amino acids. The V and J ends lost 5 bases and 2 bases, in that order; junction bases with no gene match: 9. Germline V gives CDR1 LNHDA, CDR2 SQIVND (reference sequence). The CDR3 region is CASSPTGTSGYTDTQYF. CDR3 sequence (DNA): TGTGCCAGTAGTCCCACCGGGACTAGCGGTTACACAGATACGCAGTATTTT. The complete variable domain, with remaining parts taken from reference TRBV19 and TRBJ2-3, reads DGGITQSPKYLFRKEGQNVTLSCEQNLNHDAMYWYRQDPGQGLRLIYYSQIVNDFQKGDIAEGYSVSREKKESFPLTVTSAQKNPTAFYLCASSPTGTSGYTDTQYFGPGTRLTVL.

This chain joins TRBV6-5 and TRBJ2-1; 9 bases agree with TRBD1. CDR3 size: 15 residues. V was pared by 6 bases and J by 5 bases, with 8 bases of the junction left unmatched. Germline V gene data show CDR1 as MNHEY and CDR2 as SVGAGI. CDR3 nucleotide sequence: TGTGCCAGCAGGGGGACCGGGACAGGGAACAATGAGCAGTTCTTC. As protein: CASRGTGTGNNEQFF.

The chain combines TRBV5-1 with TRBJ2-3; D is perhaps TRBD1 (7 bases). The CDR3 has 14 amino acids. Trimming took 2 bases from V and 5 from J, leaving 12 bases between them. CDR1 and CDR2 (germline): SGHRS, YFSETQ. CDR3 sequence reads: CASSFGQGGDTQYF. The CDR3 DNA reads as TGCGCCAGCAGCTTTGGGCAGGGGGGAGATACGCAGTATTTT. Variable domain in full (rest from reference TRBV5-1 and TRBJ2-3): KAGVTQTPRYLIKTRGQQVTLSCSPISGHRSVSWYQQTPGQGLQFLFEYFSETQRNKGNFPGRFSGRQFSNSRSEMNVSTLELGDSALYLCASSFGQGGDTQYFGPGTRLTVL.

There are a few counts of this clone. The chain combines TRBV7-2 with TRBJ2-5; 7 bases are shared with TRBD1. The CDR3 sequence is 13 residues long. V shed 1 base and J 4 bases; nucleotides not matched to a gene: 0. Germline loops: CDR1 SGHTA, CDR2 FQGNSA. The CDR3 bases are TGTGCCAGCAGCTTAGGACAGGGAGAGACCCAGTACTTC. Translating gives CASSLGQGETQYF.

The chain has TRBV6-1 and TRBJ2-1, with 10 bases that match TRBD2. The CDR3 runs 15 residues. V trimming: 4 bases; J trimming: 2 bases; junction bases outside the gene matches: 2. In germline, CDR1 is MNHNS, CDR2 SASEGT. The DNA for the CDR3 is TGTGCCAGCAGTGCCCTAGCGGGGGCCTACAATGAGCAGTTCTTC. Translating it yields CASSALAGAYNEQFF.

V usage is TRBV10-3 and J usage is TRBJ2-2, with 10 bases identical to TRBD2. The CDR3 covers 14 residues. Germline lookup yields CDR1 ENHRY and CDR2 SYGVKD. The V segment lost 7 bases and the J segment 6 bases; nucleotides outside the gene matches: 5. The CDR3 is CAIMPSGGPGELFF. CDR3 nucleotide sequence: TGTGCCATCATGCCTAGCGGGGGACCCGGGGAGCTGTTTTTT.

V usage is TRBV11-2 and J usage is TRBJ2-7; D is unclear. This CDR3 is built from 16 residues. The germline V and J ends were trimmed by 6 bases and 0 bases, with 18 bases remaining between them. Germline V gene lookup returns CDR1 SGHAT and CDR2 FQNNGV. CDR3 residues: CASSRAGSNPSYEQYF. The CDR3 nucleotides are TGTGCCAGCAGTAGGGCCGGGTCCAACCCCTCCTACGAGCAGTACTTC.

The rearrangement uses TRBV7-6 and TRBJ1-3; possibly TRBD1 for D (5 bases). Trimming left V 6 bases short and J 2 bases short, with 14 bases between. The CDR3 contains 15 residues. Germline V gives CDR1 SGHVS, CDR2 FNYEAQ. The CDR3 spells CASSPGYGTGNTIYF. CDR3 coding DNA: TGTGCCAGCAGTCCAGGGTACGGAACTGGAAACACCATATATTTT.

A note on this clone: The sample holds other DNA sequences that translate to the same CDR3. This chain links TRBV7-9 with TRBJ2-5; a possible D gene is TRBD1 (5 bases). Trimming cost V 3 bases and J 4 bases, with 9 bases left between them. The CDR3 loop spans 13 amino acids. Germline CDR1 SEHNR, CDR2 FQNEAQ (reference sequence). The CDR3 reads CASSLVGRETQYF. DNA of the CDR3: TGTGCCAGCAGCTTGGTGGGGCGAGAGACCCAGTACTTC.

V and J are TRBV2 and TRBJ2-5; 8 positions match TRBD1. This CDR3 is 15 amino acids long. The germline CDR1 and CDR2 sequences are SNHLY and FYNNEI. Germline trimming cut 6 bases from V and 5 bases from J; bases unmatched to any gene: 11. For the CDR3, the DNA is TGTGCCAGCAGCGACAGGGGAACAGGGGCTGAGACCCAGTACTTC. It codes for CASSDRGTGAETQYF.

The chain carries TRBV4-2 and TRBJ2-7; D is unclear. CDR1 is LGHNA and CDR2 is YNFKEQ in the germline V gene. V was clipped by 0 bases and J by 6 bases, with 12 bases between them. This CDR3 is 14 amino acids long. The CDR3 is CASSQDYGLGEQYF. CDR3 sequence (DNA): TGTGCCAGCAGCCAAGATTACGGTCTAGGCGAGCAGTACTTC.

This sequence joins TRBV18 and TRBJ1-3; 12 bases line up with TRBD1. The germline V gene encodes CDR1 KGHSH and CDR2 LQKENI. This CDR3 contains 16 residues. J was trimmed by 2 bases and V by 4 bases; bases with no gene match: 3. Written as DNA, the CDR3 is TGTGCCAGCTCACGGGACAGGGGGCCCACTGGAAACACCATATATTTT. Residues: CASSRDRGPTGNTIYF.

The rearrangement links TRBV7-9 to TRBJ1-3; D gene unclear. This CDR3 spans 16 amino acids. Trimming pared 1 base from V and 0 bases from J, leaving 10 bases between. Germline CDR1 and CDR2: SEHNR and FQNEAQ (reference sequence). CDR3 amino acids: CASSLGLGLSGNTIYF. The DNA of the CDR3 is TGTGCCAGCAGCTTAGGTTTAGGGCTCTCTGGAAACACCATATATTTT.

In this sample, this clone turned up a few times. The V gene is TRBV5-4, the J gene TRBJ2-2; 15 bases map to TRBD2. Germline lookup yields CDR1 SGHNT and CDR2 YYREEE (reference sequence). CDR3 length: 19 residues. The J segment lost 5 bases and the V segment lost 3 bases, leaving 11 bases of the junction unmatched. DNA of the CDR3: TGTGCCAGCAGCTACGGACTAGCGGGGGGGCGGTCGGCGACCGGGGAGCTGTTTTTT. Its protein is CASSYGLAGGRSATGELFF.

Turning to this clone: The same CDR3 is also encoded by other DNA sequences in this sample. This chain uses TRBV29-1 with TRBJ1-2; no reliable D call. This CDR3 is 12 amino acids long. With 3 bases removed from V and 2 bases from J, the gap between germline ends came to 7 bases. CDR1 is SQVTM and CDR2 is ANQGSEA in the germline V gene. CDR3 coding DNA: TGCAGCGTTGAGGGCCAGAACTATGGCTACACCTTC. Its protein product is CSVEGQNYGYTF.